This T cell receptor beta chain was sequenced for a study of follicular helper T cells after annual influenza vaccination. Described time point: 2015-2016 season, 7 days after influenza vaccination. Findings of the study overall: Most later recoveries of Day 7 ICOS+CD38+ clones were ICOS-CD38- cTfh. For non-cTfh compartments, undersampling could not be ruled out.

About this clone: Its antigen is as yet unknown.

TCRdb's copy holds only in-frame clones and misses some; the assay was immunoSEQ multiplex PCR. The table includes about 10,000 clones, approximately 87% detected once. V trimming: 6 bases; J trimming: 5 bases; junction bases outside the gene matches: 16. The CDR3 is 17 residues long. The germline V gene has CDR1 MDHEN and CDR2 SYDVKM. The chain has TRBV28 and TRBJ1-5, with 7 bases identical to TRBD1. The source is an adult who received the influenza vaccine. Sequenced material: CXCR5- memory CD4+ T cells sorted from blood, taken 7 days after influenza vaccination. CDR3 protein: CASRIDNLAGGDQPQHF. The CDR3 bases are TGTGCCAGCAGGATAGACAACCTAGCAGGGGGGGATCAGCCCCAGCATTTT.